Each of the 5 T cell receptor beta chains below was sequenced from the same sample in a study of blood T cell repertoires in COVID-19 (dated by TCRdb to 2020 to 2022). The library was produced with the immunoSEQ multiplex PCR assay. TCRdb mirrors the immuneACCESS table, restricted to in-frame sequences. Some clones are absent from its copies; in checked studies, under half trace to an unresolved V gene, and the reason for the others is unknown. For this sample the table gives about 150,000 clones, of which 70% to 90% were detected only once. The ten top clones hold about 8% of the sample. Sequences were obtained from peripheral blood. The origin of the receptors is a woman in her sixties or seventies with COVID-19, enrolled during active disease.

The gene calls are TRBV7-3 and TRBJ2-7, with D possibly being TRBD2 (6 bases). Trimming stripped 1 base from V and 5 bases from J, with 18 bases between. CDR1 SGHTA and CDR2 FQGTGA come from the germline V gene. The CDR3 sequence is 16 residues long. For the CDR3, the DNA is TGTGCCAGCAGCTTAAACGCGGCGGGGTCCACGGACGAGCAGTACTTC. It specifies CASSLNAAGSTDEQYF.

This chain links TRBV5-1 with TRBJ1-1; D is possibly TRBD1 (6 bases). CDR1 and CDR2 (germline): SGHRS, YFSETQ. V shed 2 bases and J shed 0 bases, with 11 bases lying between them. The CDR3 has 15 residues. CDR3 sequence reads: CASSLSGVMNTEAFF. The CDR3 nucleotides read TGCGCCAGCAGCTTATCAGGGGTTATGAACACTGAAGCTTTCTTT.

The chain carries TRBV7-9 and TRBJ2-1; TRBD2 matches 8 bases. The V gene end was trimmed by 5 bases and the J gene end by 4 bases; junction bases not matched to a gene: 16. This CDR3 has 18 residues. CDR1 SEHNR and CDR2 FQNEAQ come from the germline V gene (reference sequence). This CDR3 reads CASSPTRGAGALYNEQFF. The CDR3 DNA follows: TGTGCCAGCAGCCCTACGAGGGGAGCGGGGGCCCTTTACAATGAGCAGTTCTTC.

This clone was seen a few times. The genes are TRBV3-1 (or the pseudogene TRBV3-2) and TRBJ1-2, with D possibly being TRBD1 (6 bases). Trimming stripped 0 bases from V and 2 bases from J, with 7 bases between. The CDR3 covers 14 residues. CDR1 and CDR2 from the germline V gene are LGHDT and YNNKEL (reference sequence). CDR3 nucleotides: TGTGCCAGCAGCCAAGATAGGGGGAACTATGGCTACACCTTC. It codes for CASSQDRGNYGYTF.

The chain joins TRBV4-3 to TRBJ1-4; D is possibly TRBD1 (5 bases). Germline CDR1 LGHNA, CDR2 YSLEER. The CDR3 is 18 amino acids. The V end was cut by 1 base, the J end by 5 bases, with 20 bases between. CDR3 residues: CASSQAIHPGGINEKLFF. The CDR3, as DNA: TGCGCCAGCAGCCAAGCTATTCATCCGGGGGGGATCAATGAAAAACTGTTTTTT.